By share of the sample, the clone carrying this T cell receptor (beta chain) is medium-sized (0.01 to 0.1%). The record originates from a study of patients with pleural tuberculosis. In TCRdb, the reads were re-called with MiXCR into one record per CDR3 protein. The sample holds about 50,000 distinct CDR3 sequences, approximately 7.5% seen once. There are 15 residues in the CDR3. The V segment lost 6 bases and the J segment 6 bases; nucleotides outside the gene matches: 9. This TCR was sampled from a human donor with pleural tuberculosis. The chain carries TRBV12-3 or TRBV12-4 and TRBJ2-2; TRBD1 matches 8 bases. The CDR3 nucleotides read TGTGCCAGCAGCCTGGCCCTGACAGGGGCCGGGGAGCTGTTTTTT. Its translation: CASSLALTGAGELFF.